The source of this T cell receptor (beta chain) is a study of graft-versus-host responses after intestinal transplantation. Turning to the study itself: Every one of the recipients received anti-thymocyte globulin induction and afterwards took tacrolimus and steroids for around three years. Points from the study as a whole: Allograft graft-versus-host to host-versus-graft clonal ratios ran high in patients with graft-donor T cell macrochimerism.

TCRdb's copy holds only in-frame clones and misses some; the assay was immunoSEQ multiplex PCR. The sample consists of some 10,000 clones, more than 85% of them appearing once. Time point: postoperative day 105 after intestinal transplantation (dayNNNN = postoperative day). About this clone: Its antigen is as yet unknown.

The sequence was obtained from a human patient who received an intestinal transplant, so some T cells may come from the graft donor. The sequences come from PBMCs, collected 105 days after intestinal transplantation.

The CDR3 here is CASSLGLTGTTTDTQYF. The CDR3 coding sequence is TGTGCCAGCAGCTTGGGGCTGACAGGGACGACCACAGATACGCAGTATTTT. This rearrangement joins TRBV5-5 to TRBJ2-3; 7 nucleotides match TRBD1. Germline CDR1 and CDR2: SGHKS and YYEKEE (reference sequence). This CDR3 is built from 17 residues. The junction had 9 bases not matched to a gene; V was cut back by 0 bases and J by 2 bases.